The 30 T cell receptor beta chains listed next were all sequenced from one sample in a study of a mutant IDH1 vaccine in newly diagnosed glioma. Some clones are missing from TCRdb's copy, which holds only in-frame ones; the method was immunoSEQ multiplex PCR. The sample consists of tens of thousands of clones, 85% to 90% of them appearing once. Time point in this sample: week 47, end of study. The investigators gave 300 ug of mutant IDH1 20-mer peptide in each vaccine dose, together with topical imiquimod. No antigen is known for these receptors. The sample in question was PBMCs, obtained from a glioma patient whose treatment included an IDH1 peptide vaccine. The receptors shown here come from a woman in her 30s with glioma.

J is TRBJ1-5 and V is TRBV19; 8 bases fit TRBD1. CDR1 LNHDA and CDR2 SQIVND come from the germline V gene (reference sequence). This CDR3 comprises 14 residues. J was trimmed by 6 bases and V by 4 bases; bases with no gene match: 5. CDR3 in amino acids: CASSRRTGPQPQHF. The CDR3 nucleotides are TGTGCCAGTAGTAGACGGACAGGGCCTCAGCCCCAGCATTTT. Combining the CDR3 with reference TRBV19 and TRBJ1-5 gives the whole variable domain DGGITQSPKYLFRKEGQNVTLSCEQNLNHDAMYWYRQDPGQGLRLIYYSQIVNDFQKGDIAEGYSVSREKKESFPLTVTSAQKNPTAFYLCASSRRTGPQPQHFGDGTRLSIL.

Here the CDR3 reads CASGSDNEAFF. The CDR3, as DNA: TGTGCTAGTGGTTCCGACAACGAAGCTTTCTTT. The chain joins TRBV12-5 to TRBJ1-1, with D hard to call. V shed 4 bases and J shed 8 bases, with 8 bases lying between them. The CDR3 is made up of 11 amino acids. The germline CDR1 and CDR2 sequences are LGHNT and FRNRAP.

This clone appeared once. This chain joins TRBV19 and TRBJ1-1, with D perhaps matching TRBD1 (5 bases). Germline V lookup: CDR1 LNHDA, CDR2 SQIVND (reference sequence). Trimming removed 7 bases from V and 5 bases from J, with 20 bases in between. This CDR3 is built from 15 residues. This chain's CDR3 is CASTMGQGPGTEAFF. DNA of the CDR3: TGTGCCAGTACCATGGGGCAGGGACCGGGGACTGAAGCTTTCTTT.

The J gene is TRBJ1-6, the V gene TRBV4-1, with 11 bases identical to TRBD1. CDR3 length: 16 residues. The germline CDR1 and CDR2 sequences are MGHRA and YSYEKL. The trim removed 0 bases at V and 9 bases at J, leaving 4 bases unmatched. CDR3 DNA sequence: TGCGCCAGCAGCCAAGATCGGGGGACAGGGGGTTCACCCCTCCACTTT. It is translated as CASSQDRGTGGSPLHF.

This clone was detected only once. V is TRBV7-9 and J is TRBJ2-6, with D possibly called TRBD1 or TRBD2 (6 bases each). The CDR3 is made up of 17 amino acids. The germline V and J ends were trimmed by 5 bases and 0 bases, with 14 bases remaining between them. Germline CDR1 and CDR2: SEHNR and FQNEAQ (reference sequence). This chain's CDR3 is CASSPGRGLSGANVLTF. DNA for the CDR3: TGTGCCAGCAGCCCCGGACGGGGGCTCTCTGGGGCCAACGTCCTGACTTTC.

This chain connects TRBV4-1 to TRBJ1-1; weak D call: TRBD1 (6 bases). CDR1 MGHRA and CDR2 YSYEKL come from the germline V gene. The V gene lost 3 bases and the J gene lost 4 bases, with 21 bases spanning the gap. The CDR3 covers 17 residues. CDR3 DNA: TGCGCCAGCAGCCATTTTTTTGGGGGCTCGCGGATCACTGAAGCTTTCTTT. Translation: CASSHFFGGSRITEAFF.

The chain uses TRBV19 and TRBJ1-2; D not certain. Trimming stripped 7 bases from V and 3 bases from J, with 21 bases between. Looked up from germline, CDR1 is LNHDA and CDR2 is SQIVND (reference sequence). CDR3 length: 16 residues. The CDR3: CASTPAGGSVYYGYTF. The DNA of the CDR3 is TGTGCCAGTACCCCAGCTGGAGGCAGCGTTTACTATGGCTACACCTTC.

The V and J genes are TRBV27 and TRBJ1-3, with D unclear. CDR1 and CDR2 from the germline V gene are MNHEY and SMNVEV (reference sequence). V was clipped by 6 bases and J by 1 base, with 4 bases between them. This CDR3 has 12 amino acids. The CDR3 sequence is CASRGSGNTIYF. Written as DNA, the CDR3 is TGTGCCAGCAGGGGTTCTGGAAACACCATATATTTT.

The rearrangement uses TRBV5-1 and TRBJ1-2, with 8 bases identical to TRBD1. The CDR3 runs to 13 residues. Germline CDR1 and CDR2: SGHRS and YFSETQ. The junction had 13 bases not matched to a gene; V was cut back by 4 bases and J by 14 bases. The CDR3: CASSGGQGLMNTF. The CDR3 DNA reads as TGCGCCAGCAGCGGAGGACAGGGCCTCATGAATACCTTC.

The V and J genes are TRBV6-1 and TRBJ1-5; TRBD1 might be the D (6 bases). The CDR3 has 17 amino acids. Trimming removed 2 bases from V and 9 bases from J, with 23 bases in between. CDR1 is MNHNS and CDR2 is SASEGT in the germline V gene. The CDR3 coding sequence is TGTGCCAGCAGTGAATTAGGGACATACTCTGGGTTTTGGCCCCAGCATTTT. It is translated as CASSELGTYSGFWPQHF.

The CDR3 region has the DNA TGTGCCAGCAGCTTACAGGGGGCCAACGAGCAGTACTTC. Amino acids: CASSLQGANEQYF. The gene calls are TRBV5-4 and TRBJ2-7; TRBD1 matches 9 bases. The V gene's germline CDR1 is SGHNT and CDR2 YYREEE (reference sequence). CDR3 length: 13 amino acids. With V trimmed by 2 bases and J by 5 bases, 2 bases remained unmatched. Looking up the rest from reference TRBV5-4 and TRBJ2-7 gives the full variable domain: ETGVTQSPTHLIKTRGQQVTLRCSSQSGHNTVSWYQQALGQGPQFIFQYYREEENGRGNFPPRFSGLQFPNYSSELNVNALELDDSALYLCASSLQGANEQYFGPGTRLTVT.

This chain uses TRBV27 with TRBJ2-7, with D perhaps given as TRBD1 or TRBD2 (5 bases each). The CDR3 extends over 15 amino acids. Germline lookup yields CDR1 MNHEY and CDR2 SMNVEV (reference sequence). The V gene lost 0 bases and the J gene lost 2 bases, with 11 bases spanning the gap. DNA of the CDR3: TGTGCCAGCAGTTTATCAGGGCCGGGACCCTACGAGCAGTACTTC. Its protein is CASSLSGPGPYEQYF.

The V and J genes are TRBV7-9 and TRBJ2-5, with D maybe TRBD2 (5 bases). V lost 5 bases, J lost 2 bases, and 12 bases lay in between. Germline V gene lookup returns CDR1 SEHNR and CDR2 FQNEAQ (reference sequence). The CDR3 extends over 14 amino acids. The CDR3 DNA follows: TGTGCCAGCAGCCCCTCGCGAGGGCAAGAGACCCAGTACTTC. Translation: CASSPSRGQETQYF.

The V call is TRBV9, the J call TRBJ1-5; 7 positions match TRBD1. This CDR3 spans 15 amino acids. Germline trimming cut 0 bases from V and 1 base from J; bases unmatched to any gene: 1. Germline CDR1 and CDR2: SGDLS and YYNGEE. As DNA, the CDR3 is TGTGCCAGCAGCGTAGGGGGACAGAGCAATCAGCCCCAGCATTTT. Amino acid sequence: CASSVGGQSNQPQHF.

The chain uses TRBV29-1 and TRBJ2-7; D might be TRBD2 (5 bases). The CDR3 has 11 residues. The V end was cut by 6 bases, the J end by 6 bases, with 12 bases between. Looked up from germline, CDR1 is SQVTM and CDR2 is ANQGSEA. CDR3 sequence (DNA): TGCAGCGTGAGGGCAGGCCTCGAGCAGTACTTC. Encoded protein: CSVRAGLEQYF.

CDR3 bases: TGTGCCAGCAGAGGTGCGGGGGGCTCCTACGAGCAGTACTTC. This encodes CASRGAGGSYEQYF. V usage is TRBV13 and J usage is TRBJ2-7; 8 bases align to TRBD2. Trimming removed 6 bases from V and 0 bases from J; junction bases left unmatched: 4. Germline V gene lookup returns CDR1 PRHDT and CDR2 FYEKMQ (reference sequence). The CDR3 consists of 14 residues.

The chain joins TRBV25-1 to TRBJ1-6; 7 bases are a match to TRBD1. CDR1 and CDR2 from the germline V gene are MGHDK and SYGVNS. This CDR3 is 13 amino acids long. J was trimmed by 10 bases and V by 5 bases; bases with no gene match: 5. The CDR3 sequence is CASSRDSMSPLHF. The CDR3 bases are TGTGCCAGCAGTAGGGACAGCATGTCACCCCTCCACTTT.

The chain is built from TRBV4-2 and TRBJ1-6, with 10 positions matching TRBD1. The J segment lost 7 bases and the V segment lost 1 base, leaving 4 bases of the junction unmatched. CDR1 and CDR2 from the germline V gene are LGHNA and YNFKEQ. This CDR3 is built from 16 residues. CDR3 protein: CASSQGDRGLNSPLHF. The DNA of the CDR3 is TGTGCCAGCAGCCAAGGGGACAGGGGTCTCAATTCACCCCTCCACTTT.

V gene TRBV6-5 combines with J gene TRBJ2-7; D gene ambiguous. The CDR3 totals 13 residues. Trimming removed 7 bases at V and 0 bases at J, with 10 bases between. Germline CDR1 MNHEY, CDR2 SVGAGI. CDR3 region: CASKYGSSYEQYF. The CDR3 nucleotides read TGTGCCAGCAAGTACGGCAGCTCCTACGAGCAGTACTTC.

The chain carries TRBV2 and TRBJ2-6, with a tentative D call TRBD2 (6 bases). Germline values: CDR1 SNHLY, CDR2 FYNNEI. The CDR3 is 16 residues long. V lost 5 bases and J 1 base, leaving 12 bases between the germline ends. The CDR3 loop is CASSLRRESGANVLTF. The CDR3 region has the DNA TGTGCCAGCAGTCTACGGCGGGAATCTGGGGCCAACGTCCTGACTTTC.

The CDR3 region is CASSPTPDRAGGELFF. For the CDR3, the DNA is TGCGCCAGCAGCCCCACCCCCGACAGGGCAGGCGGGGAGCTGTTTTTT. The rearrangement joins TRBV4-1 to TRBJ2-2; the match to TRBD1 covers 7 bases. The germline V gene has CDR1 MGHRA and CDR2 YSYEKL. Trimming took 4 bases from V and 7 from J; bases not matched to a gene: 12. This CDR3 is built from 16 residues.

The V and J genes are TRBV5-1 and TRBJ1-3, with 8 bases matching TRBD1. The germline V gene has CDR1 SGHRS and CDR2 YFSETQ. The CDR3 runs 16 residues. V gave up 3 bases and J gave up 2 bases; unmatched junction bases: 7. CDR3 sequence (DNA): TGCGCCAGCAGCTCACTTTCGGACAGGGCTGGAAACACCATATATTTT. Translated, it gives CASSSLSDRAGNTIYF.

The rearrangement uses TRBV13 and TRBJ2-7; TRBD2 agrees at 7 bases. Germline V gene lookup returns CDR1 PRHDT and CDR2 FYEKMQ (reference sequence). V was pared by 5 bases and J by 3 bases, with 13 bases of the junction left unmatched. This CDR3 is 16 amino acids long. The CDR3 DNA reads TGTGCCAGCAGCCCTAACGCGGGGGATCCTGGCTACGAGCAGTACTTC. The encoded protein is CASSPNAGDPGYEQYF.

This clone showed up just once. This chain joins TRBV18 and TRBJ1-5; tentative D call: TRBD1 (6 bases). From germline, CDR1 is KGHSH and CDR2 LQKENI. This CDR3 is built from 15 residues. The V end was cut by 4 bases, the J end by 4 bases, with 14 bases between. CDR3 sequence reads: CASSQEQGRNQPQHF. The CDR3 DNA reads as TGTGCCAGCTCACAAGAACAGGGCCGGAATCAGCCCCAGCATTTT.

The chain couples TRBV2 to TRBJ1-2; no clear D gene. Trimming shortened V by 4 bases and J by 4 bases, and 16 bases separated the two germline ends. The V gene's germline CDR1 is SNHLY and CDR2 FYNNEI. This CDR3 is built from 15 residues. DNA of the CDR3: TGTGCCAGCAGTGCCGATTCACTTACCGCCTATGGCTACACCTTC. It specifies CASSADSLTAYGYTF.

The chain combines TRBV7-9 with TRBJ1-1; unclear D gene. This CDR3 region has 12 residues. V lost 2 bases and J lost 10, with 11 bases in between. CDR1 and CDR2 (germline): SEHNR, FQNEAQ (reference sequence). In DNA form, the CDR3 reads TGTGCCAGCAGCTTAATGGACCTCTTAGCTTTCTTT. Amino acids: CASSLMDLLAFF. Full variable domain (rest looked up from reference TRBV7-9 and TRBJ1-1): DTGVSQNPRHKITKRGQNVTFRCDPISEHNRLYWYRQTLGQGPEFLTYFQNEAQLEKSRLLSDRFSAERPKGSFSTLEIQRTEQGDSAMYLCASSLMDLLAFFGQGTRLTVV.

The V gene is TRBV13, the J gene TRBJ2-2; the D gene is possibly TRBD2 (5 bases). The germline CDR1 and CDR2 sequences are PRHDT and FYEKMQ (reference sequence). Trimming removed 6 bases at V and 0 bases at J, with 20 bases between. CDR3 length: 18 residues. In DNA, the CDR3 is TGTGCCAGCAGTATTTATGGGGAGCCTACCCCGAACACCGGGGAGCTGTTTTTT. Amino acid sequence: CASSIYGEPTPNTGELFF.

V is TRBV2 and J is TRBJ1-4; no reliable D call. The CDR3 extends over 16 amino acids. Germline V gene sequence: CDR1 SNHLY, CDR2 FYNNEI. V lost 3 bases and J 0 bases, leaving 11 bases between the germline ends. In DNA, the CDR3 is TGTGCCAGCAGTGACCCGATCCGAGCAACTAATGAAAAACTGTTTTTT. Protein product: CASSDPIRATNEKLFF.

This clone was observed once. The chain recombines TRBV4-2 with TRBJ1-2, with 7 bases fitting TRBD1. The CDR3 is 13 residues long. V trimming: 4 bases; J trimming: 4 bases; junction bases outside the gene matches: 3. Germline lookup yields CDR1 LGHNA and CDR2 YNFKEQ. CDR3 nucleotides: TGTGCCAGCAGCCCAGGGACAGTCTATGGCTACACCTTC. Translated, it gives CASSPGTVYGYTF.

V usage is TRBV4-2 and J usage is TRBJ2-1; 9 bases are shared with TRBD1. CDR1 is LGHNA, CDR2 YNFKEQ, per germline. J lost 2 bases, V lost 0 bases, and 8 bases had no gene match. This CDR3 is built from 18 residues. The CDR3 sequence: CASSQDPGQGTPYNEQFF. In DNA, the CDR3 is TGTGCCAGCAGCCAAGATCCGGGACAGGGTACTCCCTACAATGAGCAGTTCTTC.